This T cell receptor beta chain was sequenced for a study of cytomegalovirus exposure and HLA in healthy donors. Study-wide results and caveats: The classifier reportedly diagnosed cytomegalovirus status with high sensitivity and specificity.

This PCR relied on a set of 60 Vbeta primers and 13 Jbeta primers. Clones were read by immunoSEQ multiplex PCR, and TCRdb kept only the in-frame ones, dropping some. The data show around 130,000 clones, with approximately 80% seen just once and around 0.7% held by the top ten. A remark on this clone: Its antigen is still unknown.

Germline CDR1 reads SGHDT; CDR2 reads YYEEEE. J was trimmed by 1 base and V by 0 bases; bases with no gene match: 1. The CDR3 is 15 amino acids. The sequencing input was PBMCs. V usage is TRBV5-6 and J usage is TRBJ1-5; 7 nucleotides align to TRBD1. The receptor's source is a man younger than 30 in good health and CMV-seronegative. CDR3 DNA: TGTGCCAGCAGCTTGGTACAGGGGAGCAATCAGCCCCAGCATTTT. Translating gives CASSLVQGSNQPQHF.